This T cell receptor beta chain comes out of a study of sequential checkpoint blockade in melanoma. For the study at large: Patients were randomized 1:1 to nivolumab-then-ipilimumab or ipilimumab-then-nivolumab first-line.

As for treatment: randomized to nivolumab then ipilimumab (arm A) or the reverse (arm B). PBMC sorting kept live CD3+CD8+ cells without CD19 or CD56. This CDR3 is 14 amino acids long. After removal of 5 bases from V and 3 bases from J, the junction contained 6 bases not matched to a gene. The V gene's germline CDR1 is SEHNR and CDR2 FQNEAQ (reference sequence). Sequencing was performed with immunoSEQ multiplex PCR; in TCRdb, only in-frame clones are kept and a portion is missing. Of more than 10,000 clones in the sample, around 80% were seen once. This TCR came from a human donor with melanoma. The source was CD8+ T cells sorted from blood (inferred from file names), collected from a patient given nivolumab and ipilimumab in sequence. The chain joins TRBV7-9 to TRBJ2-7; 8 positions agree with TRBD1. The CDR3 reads CASSPGTGGYEQYF. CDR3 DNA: TGTGCCAGCAGCCCGGGGACAGGTGGCTACGAGCAGTACTTC. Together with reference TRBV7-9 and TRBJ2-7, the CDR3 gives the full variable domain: DTGVSQNPRHKITKRGQNVTFRCDPISEHNRLYWYRQTLGQGPEFLTYFQNEAQLEKSRLLSDRFSAERPKGSFSTLEIQRTEQGDSAMYLCASSPGTGGYEQYFGPGTRLTVT.